This entry lists 8 T cell receptor beta chains sequenced from one sample in a study of technical replicates of blood from a few donors. Only in-frame clones appear in the TCRdb table, and some are missing; sequencing was by immunoSEQ multiplex PCR. The sample records 87,000 or so clones, approximately 90% being singletons. The sample taken for sequencing was T cells isolated from PBMCs. The receptor source for this set is a human donor in good health.

This chain connects TRBV4-2 to TRBJ1-5, with no clear D. The CDR3 has 14 residues. Germline V gene data show CDR1 as LGHNA and CDR2 as YNFKEQ. The V end was cut by 6 bases, the J end by 2 bases, with 11 bases between. The CDR3 protein is CASSRGEGNQPQHF. Written as DNA, the CDR3 is TGTGCCAGCAGTCGCGGGGAGGGCAATCAGCCCCAGCATTTT.

CDR3 region: CASSSLDRGMYEQYF. The CDR3 nucleotides are TGTGCCAGCAGCTCCCTGGACAGGGGGATGTACGAGCAGTACTTC. J is TRBJ2-7 and V is TRBV5-4; 10 bases match TRBD1. V shed 3 bases, J shed 4 bases, and the junction held 7 bases outside the gene matches. The CDR3 sequence is 15 residues long. Germline lookup yields CDR1 SGHNT and CDR2 YYREEE (reference sequence).

This chain joins TRBV30 and TRBJ1-2; possible D gene TRBD1, 6 bases. The CDR3 totals 14 residues. Germline values: CDR1 GTSNPN, CDR2 SVGIG (reference sequence). Trimming left V 2 bases short and J 6 bases short, with 16 bases between. The CDR3 region has the DNA TGTGCCTGGAGTCTAATCTACAGGGTCGATGGCTACACCTTC. As protein: CAWSLIYRVDGYTF.

The rearrangement joins TRBV18 to TRBJ1-1; TRBD1 matches at 7 bases. The CDR3 loop spans 13 amino acids. CDR1 is KGHSH and CDR2 is LQKENI in the germline V gene. V was pared by 5 bases and J by 1 base, with 1 base of the junction left unmatched. CDR3 residues: CASSGTENTEAFF. In DNA form, the CDR3 reads TGTGCCAGCTCAGGGACAGAGAACACTGAAGCTTTCTTT.

The CDR3 DNA sequence: TGTGCCAGCAGTGACTCTAGCGGTACCGGCAATGAGCAGTTCTTC. It specifies CASSDSSGTGNEQFF. The chain recombines TRBV6-4 with TRBJ2-1, with TRBD2 as a possible D gene (6 bases). This CDR3 has 15 residues. Trimming left V 0 bases short and J 6 bases short, with 12 bases between. The V gene's germline CDR1 is MRHNA and CDR2 SNTAGT.

The V and J genes are TRBV2 and TRBJ2-3; 8 bases align to TRBD2. Unmatched junction bases numbered 8, after V lost 4 bases and J lost 2 bases. Germline lookup yields CDR1 SNHLY and CDR2 FYNNEI. The CDR3 totals 16 residues. This chain's CDR3 is CASSGALAGFTDTQYF. In nucleotides, the CDR3 is TGTGCCAGCAGTGGGGCCTTAGCGGGGTTCACAGATACGCAGTATTTT.

The rearrangement links TRBV5-4 to TRBJ2-7; possible D gene TRBD2, 6 bases. Germline CDR1 SGHNT, CDR2 YYREEE (reference sequence). Trimming shortened V by 3 bases and J by 1 base, and 11 bases separated the two germline ends. CDR3 length: 14 residues. Written as DNA, the CDR3 is TGTGCCAGCAGCTCGGGACGGGAGTCCTACGAGCAGTACTTC. This gives the protein CASSSGRESYEQYF.

This clone has a single count. The chain has TRBV5-1 and TRBJ2-7; 8 nucleotides line up with TRBD1. Germline loops: CDR1 SGHRS, CDR2 YFSETQ. V shed 3 bases, J shed 3 bases, and the junction held 2 bases outside the gene matches. The CDR3 totals 13 residues. In nucleotides, the CDR3 is TGCGCCAGCAGCTGGACAGGGAGCTACGAGCAGTACTTC. This sequence encodes CASSWTGSYEQYF.